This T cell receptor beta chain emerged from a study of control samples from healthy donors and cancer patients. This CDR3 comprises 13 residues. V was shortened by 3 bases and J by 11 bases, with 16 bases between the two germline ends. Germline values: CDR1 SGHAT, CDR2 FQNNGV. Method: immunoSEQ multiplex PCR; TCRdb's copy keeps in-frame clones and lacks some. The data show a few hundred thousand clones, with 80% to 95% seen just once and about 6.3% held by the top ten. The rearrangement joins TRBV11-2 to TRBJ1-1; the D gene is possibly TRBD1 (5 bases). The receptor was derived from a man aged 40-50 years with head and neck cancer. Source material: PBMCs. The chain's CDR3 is CASSFGGDLGAFF. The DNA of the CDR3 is TGTGCCAGCAGCTTTGGAGGGGATTTAGGGGCTTTCTTT. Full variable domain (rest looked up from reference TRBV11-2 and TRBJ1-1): EAGVAQSPRYKIIEKRQSVAFWCNPISGHATLYWYQQILGQGPKLLIQFQNNGVVDDSQLPKDRFSAERLKGVDSTLKIQPAKLEDSAVYLCASSFGGDLGAFFGQGTRLTVV.